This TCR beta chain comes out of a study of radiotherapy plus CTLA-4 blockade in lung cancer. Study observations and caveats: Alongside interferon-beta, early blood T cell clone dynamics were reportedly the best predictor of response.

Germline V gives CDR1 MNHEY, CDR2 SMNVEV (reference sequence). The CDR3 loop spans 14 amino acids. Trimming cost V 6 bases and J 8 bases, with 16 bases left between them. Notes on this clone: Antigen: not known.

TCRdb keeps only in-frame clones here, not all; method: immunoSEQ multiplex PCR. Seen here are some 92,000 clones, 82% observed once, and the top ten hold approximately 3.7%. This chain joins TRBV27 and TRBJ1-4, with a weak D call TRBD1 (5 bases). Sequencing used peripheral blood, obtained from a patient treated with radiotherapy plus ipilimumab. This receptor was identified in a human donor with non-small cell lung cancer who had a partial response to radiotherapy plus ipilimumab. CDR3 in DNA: TGTGCCAGCAGCCCCGCAGGGTCTGGAGAAAAACTGTTTTTT. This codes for CASSPAGSGEKLFF.